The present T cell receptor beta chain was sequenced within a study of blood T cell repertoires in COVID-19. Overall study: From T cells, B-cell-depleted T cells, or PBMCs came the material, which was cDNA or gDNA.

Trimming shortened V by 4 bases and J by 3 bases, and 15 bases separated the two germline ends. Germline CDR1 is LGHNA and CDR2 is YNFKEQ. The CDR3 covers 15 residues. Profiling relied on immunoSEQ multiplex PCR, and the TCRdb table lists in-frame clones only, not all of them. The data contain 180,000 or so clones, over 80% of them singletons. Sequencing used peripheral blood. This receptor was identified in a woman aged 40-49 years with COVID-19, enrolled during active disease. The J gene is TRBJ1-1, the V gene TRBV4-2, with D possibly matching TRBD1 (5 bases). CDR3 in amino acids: CASSPGLGGHTEAFF. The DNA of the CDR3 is TGTGCCAGCAGCCCCGGGTTGGGGGGACACACTGAAGCTTTCTTT.